This TCR beta chain was obtained from a study of blood T cell repertoires in COVID-19. At the level of the study: Acute and convalescent COVID-19 specimens originated in the United States, Italy and Spain. PBMCs, B-cell-depleted T cells, or T cells were the source of the cDNA or gDNA that made up the material.

The sample holds one count of this clone. This table comes from immunoSEQ multiplex PCR, and its TCRdb copy is limited to in-frame clones, with some not included. The sample has about 190,000 clones, about 88% seen once; the top ten hold roughly 6.2%. Germline trimming cut 6 bases from V and 4 bases from J; bases unmatched to any gene: 10. The CDR3 has 15 amino acids. Germline values: CDR1 LNHDA, CDR2 SQIVND (reference sequence). The TCR originated in a woman aged 40 to 50 who had recovered from COVID-19. The chain carries TRBV19 and TRBJ1-1; TRBD1 aligns across 8 bases. Sequencing used peripheral blood. The CDR3 region has the DNA TGTGCCAGTAGGAGACCGGGACAGGCTGTCACTGAAGCTTTCTTT. Translated, it gives CASRRPGQAVTEAFF.